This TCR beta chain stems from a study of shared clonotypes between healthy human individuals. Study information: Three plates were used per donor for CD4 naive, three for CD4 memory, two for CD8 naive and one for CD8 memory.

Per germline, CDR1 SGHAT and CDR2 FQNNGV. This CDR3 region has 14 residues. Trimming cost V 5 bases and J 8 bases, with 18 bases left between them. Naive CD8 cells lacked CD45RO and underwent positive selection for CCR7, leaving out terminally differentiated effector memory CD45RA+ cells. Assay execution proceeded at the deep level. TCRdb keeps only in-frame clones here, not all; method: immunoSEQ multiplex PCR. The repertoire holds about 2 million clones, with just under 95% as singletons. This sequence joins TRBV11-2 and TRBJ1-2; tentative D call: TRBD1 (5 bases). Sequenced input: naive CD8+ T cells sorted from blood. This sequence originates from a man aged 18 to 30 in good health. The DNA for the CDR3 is TGTGCCAGCAGCCCAATTCAGGGTTCAAGCGGCTACACCTTC. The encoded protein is CASSPIQGSSGYTF. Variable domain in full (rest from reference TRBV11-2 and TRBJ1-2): EAGVAQSPRYKIIEKRQSVAFWCNPISGHATLYWYQQILGQGPKLLIQFQNNGVVDDSQLPKDRFSAERLKGVDSTLKIQPAKLEDSAVYLCASSPIQGSSGYTFGSGTRLTVV.